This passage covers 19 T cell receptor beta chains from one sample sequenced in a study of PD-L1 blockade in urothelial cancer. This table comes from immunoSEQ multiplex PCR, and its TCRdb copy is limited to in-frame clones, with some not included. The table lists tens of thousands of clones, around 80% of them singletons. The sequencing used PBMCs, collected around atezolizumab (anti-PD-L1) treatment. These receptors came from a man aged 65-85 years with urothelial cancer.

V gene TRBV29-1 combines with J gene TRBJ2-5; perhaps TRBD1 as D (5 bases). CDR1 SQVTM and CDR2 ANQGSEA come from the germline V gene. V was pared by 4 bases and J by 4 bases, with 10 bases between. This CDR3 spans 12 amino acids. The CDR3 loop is CSVVAGRETQYF. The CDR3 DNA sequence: TGCAGCGTTGTGGCAGGGCGAGAGACCCAGTACTTC.

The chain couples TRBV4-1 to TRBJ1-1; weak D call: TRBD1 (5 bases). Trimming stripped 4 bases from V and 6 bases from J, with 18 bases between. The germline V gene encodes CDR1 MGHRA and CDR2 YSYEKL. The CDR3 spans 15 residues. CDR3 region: CASSLGVGPGAEAFF. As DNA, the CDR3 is TGCGCCAGCAGCCTGGGGGTGGGCCCGGGGGCTGAAGCTTTCTTT.

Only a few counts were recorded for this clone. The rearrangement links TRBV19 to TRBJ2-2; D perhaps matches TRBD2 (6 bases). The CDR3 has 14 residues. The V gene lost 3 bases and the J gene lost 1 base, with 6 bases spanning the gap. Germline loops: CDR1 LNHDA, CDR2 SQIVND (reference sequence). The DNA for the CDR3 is TGTGCCAGTAGTATGGGAGGGAACACCGGGGAGCTGTTTTTT. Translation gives CASSMGGNTGELFF.

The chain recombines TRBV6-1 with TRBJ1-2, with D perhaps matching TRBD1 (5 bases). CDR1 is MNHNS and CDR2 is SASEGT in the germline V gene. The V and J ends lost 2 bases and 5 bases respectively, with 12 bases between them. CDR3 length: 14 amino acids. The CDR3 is CASSESSTAYGYTF. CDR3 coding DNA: TGTGCCAGCAGTGAATCTTCGACAGCGTATGGCTACACCTTC.

Written as DNA, the CDR3 is TGTGCCAGTAGTATACAAGCGGGAGAGTACGAGCAGTACTTC. As protein: CASSIQAGEYEQYF. The J gene is TRBJ2-7, the V gene TRBV19; TRBD2 matches at 8 bases. The CDR3 is 14 amino acids. After removal of 2 bases from V and 4 bases from J, the junction contained 4 bases not matched to a gene. Germline V gene data show CDR1 as LNHDA and CDR2 as SQIVND (reference sequence).

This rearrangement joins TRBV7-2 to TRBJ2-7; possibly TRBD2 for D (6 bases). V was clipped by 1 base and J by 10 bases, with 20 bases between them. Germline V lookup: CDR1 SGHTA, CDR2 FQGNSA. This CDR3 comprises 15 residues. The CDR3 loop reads CASSLGLLAGSSQYF. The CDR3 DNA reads TGTGCCAGCAGCTTAGGTCTTCTGGCGGGGTCAAGTCAGTACTTC.

The CDR3 bases are TGTGCCAGCAGCTTTCGGTCCCAGGCGGGGCTCTTCAATCAGCCCCAGCATTTT. Protein sequence: CASSFRSQAGLFNQPQHF. V usage is TRBV5-6 and J usage is TRBJ1-5; a possible D gene is TRBD1 (5 bases). Trimming left V 2 bases short and J 3 bases short, with 21 bases between. This CDR3 region has 18 residues. The germline CDR1 and CDR2 sequences are SGHDT and YYEEEE.

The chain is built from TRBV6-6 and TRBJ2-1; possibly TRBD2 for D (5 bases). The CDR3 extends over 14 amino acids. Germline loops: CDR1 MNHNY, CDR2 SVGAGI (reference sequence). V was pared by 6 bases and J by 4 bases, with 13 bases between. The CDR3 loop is CASRPREDYNEQFF. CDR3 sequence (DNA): TGTGCCAGCAGACCCCGGGAAGATTACAATGAGCAGTTCTTC.

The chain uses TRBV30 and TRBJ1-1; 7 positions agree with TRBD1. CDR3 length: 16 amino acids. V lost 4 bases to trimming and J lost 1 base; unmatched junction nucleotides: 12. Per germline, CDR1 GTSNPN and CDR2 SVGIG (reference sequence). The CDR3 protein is CAWTPQGSPGNTEAFF. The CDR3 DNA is TGTGCCTGGACCCCACAGGGGTCCCCTGGGAACACTGAAGCTTTCTTT.

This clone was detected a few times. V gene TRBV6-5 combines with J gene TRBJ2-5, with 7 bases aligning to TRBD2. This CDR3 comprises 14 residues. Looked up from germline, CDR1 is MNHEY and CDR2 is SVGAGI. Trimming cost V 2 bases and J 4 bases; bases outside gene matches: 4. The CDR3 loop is CASSYTGGRETQYF. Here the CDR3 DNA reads TGTGCCAGCAGTTACACGGGGGGACGAGAGACCCAGTACTTC.

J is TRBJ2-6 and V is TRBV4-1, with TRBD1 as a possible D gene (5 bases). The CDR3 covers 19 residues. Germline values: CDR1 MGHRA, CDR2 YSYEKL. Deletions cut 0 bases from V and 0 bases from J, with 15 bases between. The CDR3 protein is CASSQEGRQMGSGANVLTF. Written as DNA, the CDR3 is TGCGCCAGCAGCCAAGAGGGGCGCCAAATGGGCTCTGGGGCCAACGTCCTGACTTTC.

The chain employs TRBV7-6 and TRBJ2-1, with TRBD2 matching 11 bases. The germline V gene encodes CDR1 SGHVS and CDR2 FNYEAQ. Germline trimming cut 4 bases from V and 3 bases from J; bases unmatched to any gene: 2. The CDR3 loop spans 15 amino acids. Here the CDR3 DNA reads TGTGCCAGCAGCTCCGGACTAGCGGGCTACAATGAGCAGTTCTTC. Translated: CASSSGLAGYNEQFF.

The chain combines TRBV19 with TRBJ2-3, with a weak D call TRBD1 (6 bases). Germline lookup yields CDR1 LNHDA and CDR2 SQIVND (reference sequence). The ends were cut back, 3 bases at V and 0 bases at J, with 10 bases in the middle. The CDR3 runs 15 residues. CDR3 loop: CASSITGISTDTQYF. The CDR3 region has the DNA TGTGCCAGTAGTATCACAGGGATCAGCACAGATACGCAGTATTTT.

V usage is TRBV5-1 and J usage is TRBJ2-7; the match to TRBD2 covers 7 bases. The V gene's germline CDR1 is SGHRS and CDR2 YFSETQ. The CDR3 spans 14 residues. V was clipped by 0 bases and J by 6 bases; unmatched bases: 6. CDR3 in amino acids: CASSLAVTSSEQYF. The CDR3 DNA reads TGCGCCAGCAGCTTGGCCGTGACTAGCAGCGAGCAGTACTTC.

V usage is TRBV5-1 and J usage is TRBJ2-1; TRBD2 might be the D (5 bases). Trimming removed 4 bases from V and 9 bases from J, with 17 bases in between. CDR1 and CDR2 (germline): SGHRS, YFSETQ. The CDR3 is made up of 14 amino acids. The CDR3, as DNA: TGCGCCAGCAGCCCTTCGACAACCGAGGGTGAGCAGTTCTTC. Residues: CASSPSTTEGEQFF.

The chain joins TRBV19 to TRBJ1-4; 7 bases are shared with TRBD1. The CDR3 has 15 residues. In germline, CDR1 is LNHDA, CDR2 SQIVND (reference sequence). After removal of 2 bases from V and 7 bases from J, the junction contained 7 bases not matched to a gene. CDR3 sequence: CASSIRGTVREKLFF. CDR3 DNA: TGTGCCAGTAGTATACGTGGGACAGTTCGTGAAAAACTGTTTTTT.

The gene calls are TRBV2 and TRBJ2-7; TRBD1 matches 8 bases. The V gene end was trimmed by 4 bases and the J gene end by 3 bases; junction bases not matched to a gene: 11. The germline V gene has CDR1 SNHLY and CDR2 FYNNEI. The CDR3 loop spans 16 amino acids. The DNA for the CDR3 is TGTGCCAGCAGTGCTCAGGGGGCGCGAGCTGGCTACGAGCAGTACTTC. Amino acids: CASSAQGARAGYEQYF.

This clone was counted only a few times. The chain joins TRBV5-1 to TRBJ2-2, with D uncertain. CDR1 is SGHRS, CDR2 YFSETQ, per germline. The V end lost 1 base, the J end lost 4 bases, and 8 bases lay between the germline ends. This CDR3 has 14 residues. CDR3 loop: CASSLSPSTGELFF. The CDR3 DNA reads TGCGCCAGCAGCTTGAGTCCCAGCACCGGGGAGCTGTTTTTT.

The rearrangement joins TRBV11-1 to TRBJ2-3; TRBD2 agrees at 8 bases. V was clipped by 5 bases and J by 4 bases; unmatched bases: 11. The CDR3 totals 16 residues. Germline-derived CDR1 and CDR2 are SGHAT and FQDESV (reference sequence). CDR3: CASSHRLSGTADTQYF. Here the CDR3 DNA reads TGTGCCAGCAGCCACCGTCTTAGCGGGACTGCAGATACGCAGTATTTT.